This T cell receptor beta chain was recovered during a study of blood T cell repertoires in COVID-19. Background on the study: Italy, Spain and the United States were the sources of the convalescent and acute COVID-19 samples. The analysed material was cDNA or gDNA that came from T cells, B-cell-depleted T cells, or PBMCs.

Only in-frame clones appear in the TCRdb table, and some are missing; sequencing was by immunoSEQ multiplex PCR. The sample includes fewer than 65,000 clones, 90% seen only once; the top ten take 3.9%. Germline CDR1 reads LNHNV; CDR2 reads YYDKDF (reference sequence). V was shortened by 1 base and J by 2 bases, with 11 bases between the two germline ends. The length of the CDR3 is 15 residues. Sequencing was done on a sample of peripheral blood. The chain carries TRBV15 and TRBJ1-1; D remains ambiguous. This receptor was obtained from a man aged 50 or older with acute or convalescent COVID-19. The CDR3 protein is CATSRVAVANTEAFF. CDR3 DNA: TGTGCCACCAGCAGAGTCGCGGTAGCCAACACTGAAGCTTTCTTT.